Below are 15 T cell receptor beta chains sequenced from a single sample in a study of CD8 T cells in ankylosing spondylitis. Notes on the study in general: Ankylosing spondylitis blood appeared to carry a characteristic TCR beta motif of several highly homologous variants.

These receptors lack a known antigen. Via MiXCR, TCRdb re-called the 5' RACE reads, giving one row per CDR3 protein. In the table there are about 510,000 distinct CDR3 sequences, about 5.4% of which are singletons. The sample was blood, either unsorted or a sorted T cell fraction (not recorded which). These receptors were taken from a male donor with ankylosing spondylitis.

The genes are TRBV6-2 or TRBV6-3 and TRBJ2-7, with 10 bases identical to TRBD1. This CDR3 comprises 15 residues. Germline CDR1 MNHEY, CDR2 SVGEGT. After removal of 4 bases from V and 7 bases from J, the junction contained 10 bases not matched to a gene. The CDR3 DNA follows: TGTGCCAGCAGTTCCCCAAGGCGGACAGGGGGAGAGCAGTACTTC. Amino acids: CASSSPRRTGGEQYF.

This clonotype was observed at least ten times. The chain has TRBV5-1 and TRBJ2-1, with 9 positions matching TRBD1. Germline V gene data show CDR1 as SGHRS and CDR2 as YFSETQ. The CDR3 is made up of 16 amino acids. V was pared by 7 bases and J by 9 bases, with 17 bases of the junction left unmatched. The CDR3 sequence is CASCTQGAFGDTEQFF. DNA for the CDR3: TGCGCCAGCTGCACACAGGGGGCTTTTGGTGATACTGAGCAGTTCTTC.

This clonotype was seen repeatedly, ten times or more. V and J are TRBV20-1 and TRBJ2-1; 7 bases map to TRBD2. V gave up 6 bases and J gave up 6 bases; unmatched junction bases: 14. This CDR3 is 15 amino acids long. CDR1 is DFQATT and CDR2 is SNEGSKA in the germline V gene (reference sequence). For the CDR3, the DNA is TGCAGTGCGCATCGGGGCGGGAGTGAATCCAATGAGCAGTTCTTC. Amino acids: CSAHRGGSESNEQFF.

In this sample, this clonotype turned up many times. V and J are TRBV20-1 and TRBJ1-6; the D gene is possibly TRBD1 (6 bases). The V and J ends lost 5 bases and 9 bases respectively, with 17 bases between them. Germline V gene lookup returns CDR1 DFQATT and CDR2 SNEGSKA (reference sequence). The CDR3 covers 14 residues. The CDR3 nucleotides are TGCAGTGCTCACAGGGCCCTGGGGAGTTCACCCCTCCACTTT. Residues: CSAHRALGSSPLHF.

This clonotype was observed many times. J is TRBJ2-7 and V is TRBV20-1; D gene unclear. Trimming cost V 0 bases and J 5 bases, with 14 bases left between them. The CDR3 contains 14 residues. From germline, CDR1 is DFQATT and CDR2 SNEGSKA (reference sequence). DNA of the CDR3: TGCAGTGCTAGAGATGTGAGAGCCCCTGACGAGCAGTACTTC. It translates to CSARDVRAPDEQYF.

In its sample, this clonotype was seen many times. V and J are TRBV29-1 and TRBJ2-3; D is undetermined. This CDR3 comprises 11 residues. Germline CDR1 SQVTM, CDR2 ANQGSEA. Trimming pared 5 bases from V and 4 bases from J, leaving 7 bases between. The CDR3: CSVSVADTQYF. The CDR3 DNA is TGCAGCGTTTCAGTTGCAGATACGCAGTATTTT.

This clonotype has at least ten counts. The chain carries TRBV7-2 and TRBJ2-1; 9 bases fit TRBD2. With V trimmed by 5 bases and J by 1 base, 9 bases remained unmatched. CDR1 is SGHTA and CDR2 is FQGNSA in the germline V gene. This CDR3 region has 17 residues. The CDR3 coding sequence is TGTGCCAGCAGCCTCTCCCGACTAGCGGTTTCCTACAATGAGCAGTTCTTC. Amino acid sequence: CASSLSRLAVSYNEQFF.

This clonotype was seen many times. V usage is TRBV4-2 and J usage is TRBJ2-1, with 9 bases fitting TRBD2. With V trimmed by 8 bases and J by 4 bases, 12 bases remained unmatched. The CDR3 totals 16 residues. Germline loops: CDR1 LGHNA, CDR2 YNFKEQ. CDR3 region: CASGRVGAGGYNEQFF. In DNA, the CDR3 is TGTGCCAGCGGGCGCGTTGGGGCGGGAGGGTACAATGAGCAGTTCTTC.

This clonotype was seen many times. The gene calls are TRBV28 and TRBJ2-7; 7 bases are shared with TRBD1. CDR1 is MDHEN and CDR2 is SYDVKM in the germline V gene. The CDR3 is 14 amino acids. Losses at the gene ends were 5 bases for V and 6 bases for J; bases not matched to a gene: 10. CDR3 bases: TGTGCCAGCAGTAGAGACAGGGTGCTCTCCGAGCAGTACTTC. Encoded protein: CASSRDRVLSEQYF.

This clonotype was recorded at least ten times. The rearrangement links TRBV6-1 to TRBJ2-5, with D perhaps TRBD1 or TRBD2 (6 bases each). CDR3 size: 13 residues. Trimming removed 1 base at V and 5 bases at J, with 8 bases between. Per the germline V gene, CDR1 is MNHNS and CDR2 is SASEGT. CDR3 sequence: CASSEVGGETQYF. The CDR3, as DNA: TGTGCCAGCAGTGAAGTAGGGGGGGAGACCCAGTACTTC.

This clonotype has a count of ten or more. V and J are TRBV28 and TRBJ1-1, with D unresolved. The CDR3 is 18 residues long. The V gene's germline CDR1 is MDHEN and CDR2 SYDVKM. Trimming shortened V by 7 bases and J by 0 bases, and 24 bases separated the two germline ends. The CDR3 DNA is TGTGCCAGCAACTCCCCAATCGGAAGGCTTAATTTGAACACTGAAGCTTTCTTT. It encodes CASNSPIGRLNLNTEAFF.

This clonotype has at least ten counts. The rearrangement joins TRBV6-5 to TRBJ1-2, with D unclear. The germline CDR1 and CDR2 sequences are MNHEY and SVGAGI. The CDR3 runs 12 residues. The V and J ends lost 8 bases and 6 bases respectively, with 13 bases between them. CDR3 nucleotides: TGTGCCAGCGGTCAGGTGGCCGATGGCTACACCTTC. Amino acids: CASGQVADGYTF.

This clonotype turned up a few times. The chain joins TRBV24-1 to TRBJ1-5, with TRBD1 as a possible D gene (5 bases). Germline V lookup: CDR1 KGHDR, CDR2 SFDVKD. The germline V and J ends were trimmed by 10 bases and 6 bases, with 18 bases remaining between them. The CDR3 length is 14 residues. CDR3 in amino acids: CATATGGAGQPQHF. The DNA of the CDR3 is TGTGCCACAGCAACCGGAGGGGCGGGTCAGCCCCAGCATTTT.

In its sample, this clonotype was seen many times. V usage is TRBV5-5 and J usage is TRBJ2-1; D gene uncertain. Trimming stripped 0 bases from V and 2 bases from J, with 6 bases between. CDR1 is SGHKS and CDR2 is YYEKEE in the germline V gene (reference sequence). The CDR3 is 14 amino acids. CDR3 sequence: CASSLEYTYNEQFF. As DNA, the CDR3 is TGTGCCAGCAGCTTGGAGTATACCTACAATGAGCAGTTCTTC.

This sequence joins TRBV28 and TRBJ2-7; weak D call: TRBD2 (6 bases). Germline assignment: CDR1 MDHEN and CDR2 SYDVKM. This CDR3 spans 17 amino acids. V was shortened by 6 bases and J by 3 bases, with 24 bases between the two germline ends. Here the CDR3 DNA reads TGTGCCAGCAGCCCCCTGACTAGTTCCTTAAAATACTACGAGCAGTACTTC. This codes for CASSPLTSSLKYYEQYF.